A single sample is the source of the 21 T cell receptor beta chains below, sequenced in a study of T-cell reconstitution after alpha-beta-depleted transplantation in children. For TCRbeta, the library was prepared with unique molecular identifiers. TCRdb analysed the PCR reads with MiXCR anew, one entry per CDR3 protein. The table has 350,000 to 400,000 distinct CDR3 sequences, around 20% seen once. Sequencing was performed on PBMCs from the stem cell graft donor, taken from the stem cell graft. Source of these receptors: a human donor who donated a stem cell graft to a child with acute myeloid leukemia.

This clonotype was counted ten times or more. The V call is TRBV7-6, the J call TRBJ1-5; no definite D call. V was cut by 0 bases and J by 6 bases, with 3 bases left in between. This CDR3 is 12 amino acids long. CDR1 and CDR2 from the germline V gene are SGHVS and FNYEAQ. This CDR3 is CASSLASQPQHF. CDR3 DNA sequence: TGTGCCAGCAGCTTAGCCAGTCAGCCCCAGCATTTT.

This chain connects TRBV12-3 or TRBV12-4 to TRBJ2-5; the D is unclear. V was trimmed by 5 bases and J by 2 bases, leaving 9 bases between them. The CDR3 extends over 13 amino acids. DNA of the CDR3: TGTGCCAGCAGTCTTACATATCAAGAGACCCAGTACTTC. Its protein is CASSLTYQETQYF.

The CDR3 nucleotides are TGTGCCAGCAGTGAAGGGCTTGCGGCTAGCGGTCTGTACGAGCAGTACTTC. This encodes CASSEGLAASGLYEQYF. The chain has TRBV2 and TRBJ2-7, with 7 bases matching TRBD2. There are 17 residues in the CDR3. With V trimmed by 1 base and J by 4 bases, 13 bases remained unmatched. CDR1 is SNHLY and CDR2 is FYNNEI in the germline V gene.

The V gene is TRBV12-3 or TRBV12-4, the J gene TRBJ1-5; no definite D call. CDR3 size: 13 residues. V gave up 10 bases and J gave up 9 bases, with 19 bases separating them. The CDR3 nucleotides are TGTGCCACGACCCCGACGGCGAATGGGCCCCAGCATTTT. This gives the protein CATTPTANGPQHF.

The sample holds a few counts of this clonotype. J is TRBJ2-1 and V is TRBV6-1; 10 nucleotides agree with TRBD1. The CDR3 totals 15 residues. The germline gives CDR1 MNHNS, CDR2 SASEGT. J lost 7 bases, V lost 4 bases, and 7 bases had no gene match. Here the CDR3 DNA reads TGTGCCAGCAGTGTCCGGGGACAGGGGTGGAATGAGCAGTTCTTC. It encodes CASSVRGQGWNEQFF.

This clonotype was seen only a few times. The chain recombines TRBV9 with TRBJ2-2; TRBD1 aligns across 7 bases. Germline V gene sequence: CDR1 SGDLS, CDR2 YYNGEE. The CDR3 runs 16 residues. V was pared by 4 bases and J by 1 base, with 7 bases of the junction left unmatched. CDR3 in amino acids: CASSTTTGRNTGELFF. Written as DNA, the CDR3 is TGTGCCAGCAGCACGACGACAGGGAGGAACACCGGGGAGCTGTTTTTT. Supplemented by reference TRBV9 and TRBJ2-2, the full variable domain reads DSGVTQTPKHLITATGQRVTLRCSPRSGDLSVYWYQQSLDQGLQFLIQYYNGEERAKGNILERFSAQQFPDLHSELNLSSLELGDSALYFCASSTTTGRNTGELFFGEGSRLTVL.

This clonotype has a count of ten or more. The chain carries TRBV6-5 and TRBJ2-5, with TRBD1 as a possible D gene (6 bases). The germline gives CDR1 MNHEY, CDR2 SVGAGI. Trimming removed 0 bases from V and 2 bases from J, with 13 bases in between. This CDR3 has 16 amino acids. The CDR3 region is CASSYSAGARQETQYF. The CDR3 region has the DNA TGTGCCAGCAGTTACTCGGCAGGGGCGCGGCAAGAGACCCAGTACTTC.

The J gene is TRBJ2-3, the V gene TRBV4-3; 8 bases are shared with TRBD2. Per the germline V gene, CDR1 is LGHNA and CDR2 is YSLEER. Trimming cost V 4 bases and J 4 bases; bases outside gene matches: 10. The CDR3 sequence is 16 residues long. The CDR3 DNA reads TGCGCCAGCAGCCCAATCGGCGGGGGGCTCTCAGATACGCAGTATTTT. It codes for CASSPIGGGLSDTQYF.

On this clonotype itself: The CDR3 ends on some other residue instead of the conserved phenylalanine or tryptophan, so this is likely a read error. V and J are TRBV27 and TRBJ2-5, with D tentatively TRBD1 (6 bases). V was shortened by 3 bases and J by 4 bases, with 12 bases between the two germline ends. This CDR3 is 14 amino acids long. Germline-derived CDR1 and CDR2 are MNHEY and SMNVEV (reference sequence). For the CDR3, the DNA is TGTGCCAGCAGTTTGGATTACAGGGCAGAGACCCAGTACCTC. It translates to CASSLDYRAETQYL.

This clonotype was observed a few times. J is TRBJ2-1 and V is TRBV20-1; tentatively, D is TRBD1 (6 bases). CDR3 size: 14 residues. V lost 6 bases, J lost 6 bases, and 18 bases lay in between. The germline V gene encodes CDR1 DFQATT and CDR2 SNEGSKA (reference sequence). CDR3 loop: CSASKMGALNEQFF. DNA for the CDR3: TGCAGTGCGTCTAAAATGGGGGCGCTCAATGAGCAGTTCTTC.

This sequence joins TRBV12-3 or TRBV12-4 and TRBJ2-1; the match to TRBD1 covers 8 bases. V shed 6 bases and J 0 bases; nucleotides not matched to a gene: 10. There are 17 residues in the CDR3. The chain's CDR3 is CASSPTHGQGSYNEQFF. The CDR3, as DNA: TGTGCCAGCAGCCCCACCCACGGACAGGGCTCCTACAATGAGCAGTTCTTC.

This chain connects TRBV13 to TRBJ2-3, with 16 bases that match TRBD2. Trimming cost V 4 bases and J 4 bases; bases outside gene matches: 14. The CDR3 spans 20 residues. Germline V CDR1 and CDR2: PRHDT, FYEKMQ (reference sequence). The CDR3 region has the DNA TGTGCCAGCAGCTCTCCGGGACTAGCGGGAGGGCCAGGGTTCTCAGATACGCAGTATTTT. Amino acids: CASSSPGLAGGPGFSDTQYF.

The CDR3 loop reads CAIRKRLGSDTGELFF. CDR3 nucleotide sequence: TGTGCCATCAGAAAAAGGTTGGGTTCGGACACCGGGGAGCTGTTTTTT. The rearrangement joins TRBV10-3 to TRBJ2-2; D is unclear. The V and J ends lost 6 bases and 3 bases respectively, with 17 bases between them. The CDR3 totals 16 residues. Germline loops: CDR1 ENHRY, CDR2 SYGVKD.

This clonotype appeared a few times. This sequence joins TRBV27 and TRBJ2-7; D gene unclear. The CDR3 covers 16 residues. V was pared by 5 bases and J by 0 bases, with 17 bases between. Germline-derived CDR1 and CDR2 are MNHEY and SMNVEV (reference sequence). DNA for the CDR3: TGTGCCAGCAGTCTCGACTCCAACCAACCCTCCTACGAGCAGTACTTC. Amino acid sequence: CASSLDSNQPSYEQYF.

This clonotype has more than one count but fewer than ten. This chain connects TRBV28 to TRBJ2-3; either TRBD1 or TRBD2 may fit D (6 bases each). With 4 bases removed from V and 4 bases from J, the gap between germline ends came to 18 bases. The CDR3 loop spans 16 amino acids. The germline V gene has CDR1 MDHEN and CDR2 SYDVKM. The CDR3 loop reads CASSSLGGGGADTQYF. The CDR3 bases are TGTGCCAGCAGTTCCCTAGGTGGAGGGGGAGCAGATACGCAGTATTTT.

This clonotype was counted many times. This chain links TRBV20-1 with TRBJ2-1; TRBD2 matches 9 bases. Germline V gene lookup returns CDR1 DFQATT and CDR2 SNEGSKA (reference sequence). With V trimmed by 1 base and J by 5 bases, 3 bases remained unmatched. CDR3 length: 14 amino acids. CDR3 bases: TGCAGTGCTAGAGGGACTAGCGCCCACAATGAGCAGTTCTTC. As protein: CSARGTSAHNEQFF.

This clonotype came up a few times. The chain uses TRBV5-1 and TRBJ2-1; 10 bases align to TRBD2. J lost 3 bases, V lost 2 bases, and 5 bases had no gene match. The CDR3 runs to 16 residues. Germline V gives CDR1 SGHRS, CDR2 YFSETQ. Here the CDR3 reads CASSLSGTSDYNEQFF. CDR3 DNA sequence: TGCGCCAGCAGCTTATCCGGGACTAGCGACTACAATGAGCAGTTCTTC.

Ten or more counts support this clonotype. The chain is built from TRBV29-1 and TRBJ2-5; the match to TRBD1 covers 12 bases. V was clipped by 7 bases and J by 4 bases; unmatched bases: 1. CDR1 and CDR2 from the germline V gene are SQVTM and ANQGSEA. CDR3 length: 12 amino acids. The CDR3 region has the DNA TGCAGCGGGGGACAGGGGGCAGAGACCCAGTACTTC. This sequence encodes CSGGQGAETQYF.

The table lists this clonotype with a few counts. The chain couples TRBV9 to TRBJ2-1, with D possibly matching TRBD2 (7 bases). V was cut by 2 bases and J by 4 bases, with 16 bases left in between. CDR1 and CDR2 (germline): SGDLS, YYNGEE. The CDR3 loop spans 16 amino acids. CDR3 region: CASSVRRRGTYNEQFF. Here the CDR3 DNA reads TGTGCCAGCAGCGTTCGGCGGCGGGGGACATACAATGAGCAGTTCTTC.

This clonotype came up a few times. The J gene is TRBJ2-1, the V gene TRBV4-1; 8 nucleotides align to TRBD2. J gave up 15 bases and V 4 bases, and 11 bases lay outside the gene matches. The CDR3 is 13 residues long. Germline CDR1 MGHRA, CDR2 YSYEKL. DNA for the CDR3: TGCGCCAGCAGCCGGACACGGGAGGGCGATCCGTTCTTC. Protein: CASSRTREGDPFF.

This clonotype has a count of ten or more. The rearrangement uses TRBV10-3 and TRBJ2-1; 7 bases map to TRBD2. Germline CDR1 is ENHRY and CDR2 is SYGVKD. The CDR3 loop spans 13 amino acids. Unmatched junction bases numbered 5, after V lost 7 bases and J lost 5 bases. This chain's CDR3 is CAITSGQNNEQFF. The CDR3 nucleotides are TGTGCCATCACTAGCGGACAAAACAATGAGCAGTTCTTC.